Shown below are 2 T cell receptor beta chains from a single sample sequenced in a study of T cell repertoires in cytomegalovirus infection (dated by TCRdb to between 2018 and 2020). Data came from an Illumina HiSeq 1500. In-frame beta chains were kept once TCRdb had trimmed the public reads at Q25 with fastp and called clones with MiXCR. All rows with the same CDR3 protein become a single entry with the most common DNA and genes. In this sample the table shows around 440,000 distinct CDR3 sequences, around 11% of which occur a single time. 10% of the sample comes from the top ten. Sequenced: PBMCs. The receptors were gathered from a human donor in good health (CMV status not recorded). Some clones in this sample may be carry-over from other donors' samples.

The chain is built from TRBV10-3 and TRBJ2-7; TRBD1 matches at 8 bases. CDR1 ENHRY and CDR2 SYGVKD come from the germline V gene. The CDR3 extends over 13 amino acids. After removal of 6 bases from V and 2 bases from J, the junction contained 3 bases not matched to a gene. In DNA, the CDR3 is TGTGCCATCAGAGGACAGGGCCCCTACGAGCAGTACTTC. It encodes CAIRGQGPYEQYF.

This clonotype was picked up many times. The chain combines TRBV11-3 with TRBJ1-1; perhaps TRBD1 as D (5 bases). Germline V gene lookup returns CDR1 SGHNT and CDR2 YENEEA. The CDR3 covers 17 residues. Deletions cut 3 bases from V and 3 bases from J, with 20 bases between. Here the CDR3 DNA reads TGTGCCAGCAGCTTGACTTGGGGTGAGGGGTCCGACACTGAAGCTTTCTTT. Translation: CASSLTWGEGSDTEAFF.